This TCR beta chain was captured by sequencing in a study of blood T cell repertoires in COVID-19. In germline, CDR1 is MDHEN, CDR2 SYDVKM. V was pared by 6 bases and J by 0 bases, with 18 bases between. CDR3 size: 17 residues. This clone is a singleton in its sample. Produced via immunoSEQ multiplex PCR; TCRdb's table is partial and in-frame only. This sample has hundreds of thousands of clones, with 80% to 90% found just once. Those enrolled, adults aged roughly 18 to 100 years, came from under 25 US areas. Two negative PCRs, clearance, or symptom resolution had been documented for recovered Cohort 3 donors.

The receptor comes from a man in his thirties or forties who had recovered from COVID-19. Sequences were obtained from PBMCs or T cells enriched from blood (not recorded which). This rearrangement joins TRBV28 to TRBJ1-3; D might be TRBD1 (6 bases). The CDR3, as DNA: TGTGCCAGCAGATCCGGGGCAGGGGTGAGCTCTGGAAACACCATATATTTT. Translating it yields CASRSGAGVSSGNTIYF.